Each of the 23 T cell receptor beta chains below was sequenced from the same sample in a study of early T cells in non-severe SARS-CoV-2 infection. TCRdb ran MiXCR on the 5' RACE reads and lists one entry per CDR3 protein. In the table there are 80,000 to 100,000 distinct CDR3 sequences, around 14% of which are singletons. Sequencing was performed on whole blood. These receptors originate from an adult who was a healthcare worker with PCR-confirmed SARS-CoV-2 infection or an uninfected control (not recorded which).

This sequence joins TRBV12-5 and TRBJ1-2; D is undetermined. The CDR3 is 14 amino acids. Trimming cost V 2 bases and J 8 bases, with 15 bases left between them. The germline gives CDR1 LGHNT, CDR2 FRNRAP. The CDR3 loop reads CASGLPFGMWGYTF. The CDR3 region has the DNA TGTGCTAGTGGTTTGCCCTTCGGGATGTGGGGCTACACCTTC.

This chain uses TRBV29-1 with TRBJ1-1, with TRBD1 as a possible D gene (5 bases). The length of the CDR3 is 12 residues. Trimming left V 3 bases short and J 4 bases short, with 9 bases between. CDR1 is SQVTM, CDR2 ANQGSEA, per germline. The CDR3, as DNA: TGCAGCGTTGATCAGGGTGCCACTGAAGCTTTCTTT. Translating gives CSVDQGATEAFF.

This chain links TRBV6-1 with TRBJ2-5; D gene unclear. V lost 10 bases to trimming and J lost 4 bases, with 22 bases between them. The germline V gene encodes CDR1 MNHNS and CDR2 SASEGT. The CDR3 is 15 amino acids. As DNA, the CDR3 is TGTGCCACCTGGACGGCCTTCTCATTCGTAGAGACCCAGTACTTC. Translated, it gives CATWTAFSFVETQYF.

This clonotype was recorded a few times. This chain links TRBV5-1 with TRBJ2-3, with D perhaps TRBD1 (6 bases). Germline V CDR1 and CDR2: SGHRS, YFSETQ. This CDR3 comprises 15 residues. V lost 6 bases and J lost 6, with 20 bases in between. Written as DNA, the CDR3 is TGCGCCAGCAACATTGGGCGACTTGGGGGCGATACGCAGTATTTT. Translated: CASNIGRLGGDTQYF.

The chain links TRBV20-1 to TRBJ1-6; TRBD1 is a possible D gene (5 bases). This CDR3 is 13 amino acids long. Looked up from germline, CDR1 is DFQATT and CDR2 is SNEGSKA (reference sequence). Deletions cut 5 bases from V and 7 bases from J, with 12 bases between. The CDR3 protein is CSARGPRNSPLHF. The DNA of the CDR3 is TGCAGTGCTCGGGGACCGAGAAATTCACCCCTCCACTTT.

This clonotype has ten or more counts. V gene TRBV12-3 or TRBV12-4 combines with J gene TRBJ1-4, with no clear D. CDR3 length: 11 amino acids. Trimming pared 5 bases from V and 8 bases from J, leaving 6 bases between. The CDR3 DNA is TGTGCCAGCAGTCTATCGGAAAAACTGTTTTTT. It specifies CASSLSEKLFF.

The genes are TRBV9 and TRBJ2-1; possibly TRBD2 for D (6 bases). This CDR3 spans 16 amino acids. The V end lost 3 bases, the J end lost 2 bases, and 15 bases lay between the germline ends. The germline V gene has CDR1 SGDLS and CDR2 YYNGEE. As DNA, the CDR3 is TGTGCCAGCAGCGGGGGAGGAGGGCCCCCCTACAATGAGCAGTTCTTC. Translating gives CASSGGGGPPYNEQFF.

This clonotype was seen at least ten times. The chain uses TRBV20-1 and TRBJ2-7, with D possibly matching TRBD2 (6 bases). Germline CDR1 DFQATT, CDR2 SNEGSKA (reference sequence). The CDR3 contains 14 residues. V gave up 5 bases and J gave up 1 base, with 15 bases separating them. CDR3 loop: CSAEGRGVSYEQYF. The DNA for the CDR3 is TGCAGTGCTGAAGGTCGCGGGGTTTCCTACGAGCAGTACTTC.

This clonotype was observed a few times. The chain carries TRBV19 and TRBJ2-2; 7 bases agree with TRBD2. V dropped 6 bases and J dropped 3; count of bases not matched to a gene: 4. Germline CDR1 and CDR2: LNHDA and SQIVND (reference sequence). The CDR3 is made up of 14 amino acids. CDR3 coding DNA: TGTGCCAGTAGGGGAGGGCCGTACACCGGGGAGCTGTTTTTT. It yields the protein CASRGGPYTGELFF.

This clonotype was observed at least ten times. The chain links TRBV29-1 to TRBJ2-3; 7 bases map to TRBD2. Germline CDR1 and CDR2: SQVTM and ANQGSEA. Trimming removed 4 bases from V and 0 bases from J; junction bases left unmatched: 7. The CDR3 totals 15 residues. The CDR3 DNA reads as TGCAGCGTTGTCCTGACTAGCCGAAGCACAGATACGCAGTATTTT. This translates into CSVVLTSRSTDTQYF.

This chain uses TRBV21-1 with TRBJ1-6; no check of the table's D call, TRBD1, against the DNA was made. TRBV21-1 is reported as a pseudogene. The CDR3 extends over 17 amino acids. In DNA form, the CDR3 reads TGTGCCAGCATCCCGGAACGAGGAATCGGTGCGGGATCACCCCTCCACTTT. Translating gives CASIPERGIGAGSPLHF.

The chain has TRBV12-2 and TRBJ2-1; the D call of TRBD2 is as the table states it, not checked on the DNA. TRBV12-2 is annotated as a pseudogene. There are 17 residues in the CDR3. The CDR3: CASRLGSREGRYNEQLF. CDR3 DNA sequence: TGTGCAAGTCGCTTAGGTTCGCGGGAGGGCCGCTACAATGAGCAGCTCTTC.

The chain has TRBV7-9 and TRBJ2-5; D is unresolved. Germline V gene sequence: CDR1 SEHNR, CDR2 FQNEAQ (reference sequence). This CDR3 region has 11 residues. V shed 5 bases and J shed 4 bases, with 5 bases lying between them. The CDR3 coding sequence is TGTGCCAGCAGCCATGGAGAGACCCAGTACTTC. Protein sequence: CASSHGETQYF. Looking up the rest from reference TRBV7-9 and TRBJ2-5 gives the full variable domain: DTGVSQNPRHKITKRGQNVTFRCDPISEHNRLYWYRQTLGQGPEFLTYFQNEAQLEKSRLLSDRFSAERPKGSFSTLEIQRTEQGDSAMYLCASSHGETQYFGPGTRLLVL.

There are a few counts of this clonotype. This rearrangement joins TRBV7-9 to TRBJ2-7; possibly TRBD2 for D (5 bases). The CDR3 extends over 14 amino acids. The V end was cut by 1 base, the J end by 3 bases, with 10 bases between. Germline V gene sequence: CDR1 SEHNR, CDR2 FQNEAQ (reference sequence). The CDR3, as DNA: TGTGCCAGCAGCTTAGTGGCGGGTGACTACGAGCAGTACTTC. Its protein product is CASSLVAGDYEQYF. Full variable domain (outside the CDR3, taken from reference TRBV7-9 and TRBJ2-7): DTGVSQNPRHKITKRGQNVTFRCDPISEHNRLYWYRQTLGQGPEFLTYFQNEAQLEKSRLLSDRFSAERPKGSFSTLEIQRTEQGDSAMYLCASSLVAGDYEQYFGPGTRLTVT.

V is TRBV10-3 and J is TRBJ2-7; TRBD1 matches at 7 bases. Germline CDR1 ENHRY, CDR2 SYGVKD. The CDR3 covers 14 residues. V lost 0 bases and J lost 3; bases outside the gene matches: 2. Here the CDR3 DNA reads TGTGCCATCAGTGAGTCGACAGGGTTCTACGAGCAGTACTTC. Protein: CAISESTGFYEQYF.

To note about this clonotype: The junction departs from germline at one end; a sequencing error may be responsible. V gene TRBV7-2 combines with J gene TRBJ1-6; D is ambiguous. Per germline, CDR1 SGHTA and CDR2 FQGNSA. The CDR3 is made up of 17 amino acids. The CDR3 spells CASSLLFEGVYNTPLHF. The CDR3 DNA sequence: TGTGCCAGCAGCCTGCTTTTCGAGGGCGTGTATAATACACCCCTCCACTTT. The full variable domain, with the rest looked up from reference TRBV7-2 and TRBJ1-6, is GAGVSQSPSNKVTEKGKDVELRCDPISGHTALYWYRQSLGQGLEFLIYFQGNSAPDKSGLPSDRFSAERTGGSVSTLTIQRTQQEDSAVYLCASSLLFEGVYNTPLHFGNGTRLTVT.

The V gene is TRBV6-6, the J gene TRBJ2-1, with D possibly TRBD1 on 5 matching bases. The germline V gene encodes CDR1 MNHNY and CDR2 SVGAGI (reference sequence). CDR3 length: 13 amino acids. V was shortened by 6 bases and J by 7 bases, with 13 bases between the two germline ends. CDR3 protein: CASSQGVWNEQFF. The CDR3 DNA follows: TGTGCCAGCAGCCAAGGGGTTTGGAATGAGCAGTTCTTC.

This clonotype was observed a few times. This rearrangement joins TRBV7-9 to TRBJ2-1, with 7 positions matching TRBD2. The germline V gene encodes CDR1 SEHNR and CDR2 FQNEAQ (reference sequence). The CDR3 totals 16 residues. With V trimmed by 5 bases and J by 8 bases, 15 bases remained unmatched. CDR3 amino acids: CASSPPASGPFDEQFF. CDR3 DNA sequence: TGTGCCAGCAGCCCCCCAGCTAGCGGTCCTTTCGATGAGCAGTTCTTC.

The V gene is TRBV6-6, the J gene TRBJ2-7, with 7 positions matching TRBD1. This CDR3 comprises 11 residues. Germline CDR1 MNHNY, CDR2 SVGAGI (reference sequence). V was clipped by 11 bases and J by 3 bases; unmatched bases: 4. The CDR3 DNA reads as TGTGCCCTGTGGACAGGCTACGAGCAGTACTTC. Translating gives CALWTGYEQYF.

The V call is TRBV7-9, the J call TRBJ2-1; possibly TRBD1 or TRBD2 for D (6 bases each). Germline-derived CDR1 and CDR2 are SEHNR and FQNEAQ (reference sequence). This CDR3 is 16 amino acids long. The V gene lost 5 bases and the J gene lost 2 bases, with 16 bases spanning the gap. The CDR3 nucleotides read TGTGCCAGCAGCCACAGGGTAGGACTAACCTACAATGAGCAGTTCTTC. It specifies CASSHRVGLTYNEQFF.

V and J are TRBV9 and TRBJ2-1; TRBD2 agrees at 7 bases. The CDR3 has 16 residues. Per germline, CDR1 SGDLS and CDR2 YYNGEE. V shed 0 bases, J shed 3 bases, and the junction held 6 bases outside the gene matches. This CDR3 reads CASSVGGAGSYNEQFF. The CDR3 DNA is TGTGCCAGCAGCGTAGGGGGAGCGGGGAGCTACAATGAGCAGTTCTTC.

J is TRBJ2-1 and V is TRBV7-2, with D perhaps being TRBD1 or TRBD2 (5 bases each). Germline CDR1 and CDR2: SGHTA and FQGNSA. V shed 10 bases and J shed 0 bases, with 10 bases lying between them. CDR3 size: 13 residues. The CDR3: CATGRTSYNEQFF. The CDR3 DNA reads as TGTGCCACGGGACGTACCTCCTACAATGAGCAGTTCTTC.

This rearrangement joins TRBV7-8 to TRBJ1-4; no definite D call. Germline V gene lookup returns CDR1 SGHVS and CDR2 FQNEAQ. CDR3 length: 13 residues. Trimming pared 3 bases from V and 0 bases from J, leaving 2 bases between. Here the CDR3 reads CASSFSTNEKLFF. CDR3 DNA: TGTGCCAGCAGCTTTTCAACTAATGAAAAACTGTTTTTT.